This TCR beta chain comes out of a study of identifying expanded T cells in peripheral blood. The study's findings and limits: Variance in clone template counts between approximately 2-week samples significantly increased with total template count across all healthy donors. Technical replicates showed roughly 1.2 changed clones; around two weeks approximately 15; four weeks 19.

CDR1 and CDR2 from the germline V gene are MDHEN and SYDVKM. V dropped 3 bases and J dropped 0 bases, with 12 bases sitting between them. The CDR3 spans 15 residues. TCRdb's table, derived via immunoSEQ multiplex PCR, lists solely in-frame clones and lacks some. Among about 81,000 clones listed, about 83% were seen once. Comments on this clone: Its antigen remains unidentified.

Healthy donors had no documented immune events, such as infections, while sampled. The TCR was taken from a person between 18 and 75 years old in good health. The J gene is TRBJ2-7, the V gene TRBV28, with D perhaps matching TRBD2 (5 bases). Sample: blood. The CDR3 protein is CASSFWAGSSYEQYF. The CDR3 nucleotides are TGTGCCAGCAGTTTCTGGGCGGGTTCCTCCTACGAGCAGTACTTC.